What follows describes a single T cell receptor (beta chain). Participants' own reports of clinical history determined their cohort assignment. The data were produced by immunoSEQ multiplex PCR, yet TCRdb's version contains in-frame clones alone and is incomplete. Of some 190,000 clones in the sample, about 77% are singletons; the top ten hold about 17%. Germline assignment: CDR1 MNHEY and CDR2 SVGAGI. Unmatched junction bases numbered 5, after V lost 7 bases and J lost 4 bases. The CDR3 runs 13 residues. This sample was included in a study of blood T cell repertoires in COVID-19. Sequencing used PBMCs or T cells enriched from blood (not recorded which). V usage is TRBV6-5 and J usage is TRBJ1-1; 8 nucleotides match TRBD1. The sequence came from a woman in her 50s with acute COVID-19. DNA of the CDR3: TGTGCCAGCACCCGACAGGGGAGCACTGAAGCTTTCTTT. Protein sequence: CASTRQGSTEAFF.